This T cell receptor beta chain was observed in a study of identical twins' blood T cells. TCRdb recomputed calls from the 5' RACE reads with MiXCR, one row per CDR3 protein. The sample lists 350,000 to 450,000 distinct CDR3 sequences; over 25% were seen once. CDR1 and CDR2 from the germline V gene are SGHVS and FQNEAQ. The V segment lost 3 bases and the J segment 10 bases; nucleotides outside the gene matches: 3. CDR3 size: 14 residues. Specimen: PBMCs. This receptor was obtained from a woman between 18 and 50 years old in good health. The rearrangement links TRBV7-8 to TRBJ1-6; 10 nucleotides match TRBD1. DNA for the CDR3: TGTGCCAGCAGCTTGGGGACAGGGGAATCACCCCTCCACTTT. Translation gives CASSLGTGESPLHF.